This entry lists 6 T cell receptor beta chains sequenced from one sample in a study of control samples from healthy donors and cancer patients (dated by TCRdb to between 2020 and 2021). Library preparation employed the immunoSEQ multiplex PCR assay. The immuneACCESS repertoire file appears here via TCRdb, limited to in-frame rearrangements. These files lack a portion of the clones; in checked studies, under half of the deficit traces to unresolved V genes, and the cause of the others is not known. This sample lists 80,000 or so clones; almost 95% were detected once. The top ten clones comprise approximately 5.8% of the sample. The source material was blood. The receptors derive from a woman aged 55-69 years in good health.

This chain joins TRBV25-1 and TRBJ1-2; 8 nucleotides align to TRBD1. The germline V gene encodes CDR1 MGHDK and CDR2 SYGVNS. J lost 8 bases, V lost 3 bases, and 8 bases had no gene match. This CDR3 has 14 residues. CDR3 nucleotide sequence: TGTGCCAGCAGTGACTCCCGGACAGGGTCAGGCTACACCTTC. It translates to CASSDSRTGSGYTF.

This clone was seen once. The V call is TRBV10-3, the J call TRBJ1-3; the D is unclear. The V and J ends lost 0 bases and 0 bases respectively, with 12 bases between them. CDR3 length: 17 residues. Germline assignment: CDR1 ENHRY and CDR2 SYGVKD. The CDR3 bases are TGTGCCATCAGTGAGTCGTATCAGACGTTCTCTGGAAACACCATATATTTT. This gives the protein CAISESYQTFSGNTIYF.

This chain connects TRBV6-2 or TRBV6-3 to TRBJ1-6; D is undetermined. V was trimmed by 6 bases and J by 14 bases, leaving 23 bases between them. This CDR3 region has 15 residues. Per germline, CDR1 MNHEY and CDR2 SVGEGT. Written as DNA, the CDR3 is TGTGCCAGCAGCAGAGCCCGGGCCTCTCTTCTTTCCCTCCACTTT. Amino acid sequence: CASSRARASLLSLHF.

The chain uses TRBV28 and TRBJ1-1, with TRBD1 as a possible D gene (5 bases). This CDR3 spans 13 amino acids. V was shortened by 6 bases and J by 7 bases, with 15 bases between the two germline ends. The V gene's germline CDR1 is MDHEN and CDR2 SYDVKM. CDR3 loop: CASSPNTGFEAFF. The CDR3 DNA reads TGTGCCAGCAGCCCCAATACAGGATTTGAAGCTTTCTTT.

This sequence joins TRBV7-9 and TRBJ2-3, with TRBD1 matching over 8 bases. The junction had 1 base not matched to a gene; V was cut back by 3 bases and J by 2 bases. CDR1 is SEHNR, CDR2 FQNEAQ, per germline (reference sequence). The CDR3 contains 14 residues. This CDR3 is CASSLDRATDTQYF. Here the CDR3 DNA reads TGTGCCAGCAGCTTGGACAGGGCCACAGATACGCAGTATTTT.

The CDR3 loop reads CASSLMDRSSYGYTF. CDR3 bases: TGTGCCAGCAGCTTAATGGACAGGTCGTCCTATGGCTACACCTTC. V and J are TRBV7-3 and TRBJ1-2; 7 bases are shared with TRBD1. Germline CDR1 is SGHTA and CDR2 is FQGTGA. The CDR3 is made up of 15 amino acids. V shed 1 base and J 4 bases; nucleotides not matched to a gene: 6.